Included here is one T cell receptor beta chain sequence, with context. The CDR3 spans 14 residues. Germline V gene data show CDR1 as LGHDT and CDR2 as YNNKEL (reference sequence). Trimming took off 4 bases at V and 3 bases at J, with 9 bases between the two ends. These data originate in a study of blood T cell repertoires in COVID-19. Study as a whole: COVID-19 samples collected from the United States, Italy and Spain covered acute and convalescent phases. PBMCs, B-cell-depleted T cells, or T cells provided the cDNA or gDNA that made up the material.

Per the original methods: Amplification of reference gene primers provided the estimated nucleated cell counts. The assay was immunoSEQ multiplex PCR, and TCRdb's table has in-frame clones only and misses some. For V, J and clone size, that table is used; D and trimming come from the DNA. This table has fewer than 200,000 clones, roughly 91% appearing once. V usage is TRBV3-1 (or the pseudogene TRBV3-2) and J usage is TRBJ2-2, with D perhaps TRBD2 (6 bases). This TCR came from a woman between 45 and 65 years old with acute or convalescent COVID-19. What was sequenced was peripheral blood. CDR3: CASSPAGYTGELFF. The CDR3 DNA sequence: TGTGCCAGCAGCCCGGCGGGGTACACCGGGGAGCTGTTTTTT.